The present T cell receptor (beta chain) was sequenced within a study of blood T cell repertoires in COVID-19. Background on the study: PBMCs, B-cell-depleted T cells, or T cells were the source of the cDNA or gDNA that made up the material.

V dropped 3 bases and J dropped 6; count of bases not matched to a gene: 8. The CDR3 extends over 14 amino acids. TCRdb's table, derived via immunoSEQ multiplex PCR, lists solely in-frame clones and lacks some. Of a few hundred thousand clones detected, about four fifths appear once; the ten largest clones hold 5% to 5.5%. This clone has at least ten counts. The receptor was derived from a woman aged 45-65 years who had recovered from COVID-19. The chain links TRBV5-3 to TRBJ1-2, with 7 bases matching TRBD1. TRBV5-3 is placed among ORFs of uncertain function. Source material: PBMCs or T cells enriched from blood (not recorded which). The CDR3 region is CARSYPDRNHGYTF. The CDR3 DNA reads TGTGCCAGAAGCTATCCGGACAGGAACCATGGCTACACCTTC.